Below, 18 T cell receptor beta chains from the same sample are listed, as sequenced in a study of blood T cell repertoires in COVID-19. Some clones are missing from TCRdb's copy, which holds only in-frame ones; the method was immunoSEQ multiplex PCR. The repertoire holds some 130,000 clones, with roughly 86% as singletons. Sequences were obtained from peripheral blood. Receptors were obtained from a woman aged 70-85 years with COVID-19, enrolled during active disease.

This rearrangement joins TRBV5-1 to TRBJ2-7; 9 nucleotides align to TRBD1. The CDR3 runs 13 residues. The trim removed 4 bases at V and 6 bases at J, leaving 5 bases unmatched. The germline gives CDR1 SGHRS, CDR2 YFSETQ. The CDR3 sequence: CASSAGTGIEQYF. The CDR3, as DNA: TGCGCCAGCAGCGCCGGGACAGGGATCGAGCAGTACTTC. The variable domain in full, with the rest retrieved from reference TRBV5-1 and TRBJ2-7, is KAGVTQTPRYLIKTRGQQVTLSCSPISGHRSVSWYQQTPGQGLQFLFEYFSETQRNKGNFPGRFSGRQFSNSRSEMNVSTLELGDSALYLCASSAGTGIEQYFGPGTRLTVT.

This rearrangement joins TRBV7-9 to TRBJ2-3, with D maybe TRBD2 (6 bases). Looked up from germline, CDR1 is SEHNR and CDR2 is FQNEAQ (reference sequence). Deletions cut 5 bases from V and 1 base from J, with 10 bases between. This CDR3 is 14 amino acids long. This CDR3 is CASSETRGTDTQYF. In DNA form, the CDR3 reads TGTGCCAGCAGCGAGACTAGGGGCACAGATACGCAGTATTTT.

The V call is TRBV3-1 (or the pseudogene TRBV3-2), the J call TRBJ1-1, with a tentative D call TRBD1 (6 bases). V gave up 0 bases and J gave up 6 bases, with 11 bases separating them. The germline gives CDR1 LGHDT, CDR2 YNNKEL (reference sequence). The CDR3 contains 14 residues. The chain's CDR3 is CASSQDLGGAEAFF. CDR3 DNA sequence: TGTGCCAGCAGCCAAGATTTAGGGGGGGCTGAAGCTTTCTTT.

This chain joins TRBV15 and TRBJ2-7; 7 bases agree with TRBD2. The J segment lost 1 base and the V segment lost 8 bases, leaving 14 bases of the junction unmatched. The length of the CDR3 is 16 residues. The germline V gene encodes CDR1 LNHNV and CDR2 YYDKDF (reference sequence). The chain's CDR3 is CATAQMEAGRSYEQYF. The CDR3, as DNA: TGTGCCACCGCCCAGATGGAAGCGGGGAGATCCTACGAGCAGTACTTC.

Comments on this clone: The DNA is left out, because the CDR3 cannot be placed on it with certainty; the CDR3 is given as TCRdb lists it. The chain carries TRBV7-9 and TRBJ1-2; the DNA was not used to check the table's D call, TRBD1. The CDR3 has 13 residues if both end residues are counted. Germline assignment: CDR1 SEHNR and CDR2 FQNEAQ (reference sequence). This CDR3 is CASSLVGQGALTF.

The chain joins TRBV4-2 to TRBJ2-3; 9 bases are shared with TRBD2. The ends lost 4 bases at V and 2 bases at J; junction bases unmatched: 10. The germline V gene encodes CDR1 LGHNA and CDR2 YNFKEQ. This CDR3 region has 17 residues. The CDR3 DNA reads TGTGCCAGCAGCCTTGCCGAGGCGGGGGGGCCCACAGATACGCAGTATTTT. Protein product: CASSLAEAGGPTDTQYF.

This chain links TRBV3-1 (or the pseudogene TRBV3-2) with TRBJ1-6, with D possibly matching TRBD1 (5 bases). Trimming stripped 1 base from V and 5 bases from J, with 12 bases between. This CDR3 has 16 residues. CDR1 is LGHDT and CDR2 is YNNKEL in the germline V gene (reference sequence). Here the CDR3 reads CASSQGVLRDNSPLHF. The CDR3 nucleotides are TGTGCCAGCAGCCAAGGGGTCCTCAGGGATAATTCACCCCTCCACTTT.

J is TRBJ2-3 and V is TRBV21-1; TRBD2, the table's D call, was not compared with the DNA. TRBV21-1 represents a pseudogene. The CDR3 has 19 residues. CDR3 nucleotide sequence: TGTGCCAGCAGCAAAAACGGGGGACTAGCGGGGCCAGAGACAGATACGCAGTATTTT. Its translation: CASSKNGGLAGPETDTQYF.

J is TRBJ1-5 and V is TRBV6-5, with D perhaps TRBD1 (5 bases). Germline assignment: CDR1 MNHEY and CDR2 SVGAGI. The CDR3 totals 13 residues. Trimming removed 3 bases from V and 11 bases from J, with 14 bases in between. CDR3 bases: TGTGCCAGCAGTTATGGACTGGGGGAGGCCCAGCATTTT. It encodes CASSYGLGEAQHF.

The chain is built from TRBV18 and TRBJ2-7, with TRBD1 matching over 8 bases. Germline CDR1 reads KGHSH; CDR2 reads LQKENI. V lost 0 bases, J lost 4 bases, and 2 bases stayed unmatched. The CDR3 has 14 amino acids. CDR3 in amino acids: CASSPPGQVYEQYF. The CDR3 region has the DNA TGTGCCAGCTCACCACCGGGACAGGTATACGAGCAGTACTTC.

The chain combines TRBV5-1 with TRBJ2-7, with D tentatively TRBD1 (5 bases). This CDR3 comprises 14 residues. The V end lost 0 bases, the J end lost 1 base, and 8 bases lay between the germline ends. Germline V CDR1 and CDR2: SGHRS, YFSETQ. The CDR3, as DNA: TGCGCCAGCAGCTTGGCAGGGCTGTCCTACGAGCAGTACTTC. Amino acid sequence: CASSLAGLSYEQYF.

This CDR3 is CAISQQGRDEQFF. CDR3 sequence (DNA): TGTGCCATCAGCCAACAGGGGCGGGATGAGCAGTTCTTC. The V gene is TRBV10-3, the J gene TRBJ2-1, with 7 positions matching TRBD1. V lost 6 bases, J lost 8 bases, and 7 bases stayed unmatched. The V gene's germline CDR1 is ENHRY and CDR2 SYGVKD. The CDR3 runs 13 residues.

This clone showed up just once. The gene calls are TRBV5-5 and TRBJ1-4, with 7 bases fitting TRBD1. Germline CDR1 and CDR2: SGHKS and YYEKEE (reference sequence). The CDR3 consists of 14 residues. V was pared by 4 bases and J by 6 bases, with 6 bases of the junction left unmatched. The CDR3 nucleotides are TGTGCCAGCAGCCAGACAACAGGGGATGAAAAACTGTTTTTT. Amino acid sequence: CASSQTTGDEKLFF.

This chain links TRBV27 with TRBJ1-1, with 11 bases lining up with TRBD1. V was pared by 4 bases and J by 5 bases, with 6 bases of the junction left unmatched. Germline CDR1 MNHEY, CDR2 SMNVEV (reference sequence). The CDR3 runs to 15 residues. The CDR3 nucleotides are TGTGCCAGCAGTTCTTTGGACAGGGGGCAAACTGAAGCTTTCTTT. Translated, it gives CASSSLDRGQTEAFF.

This clone was found once. The rearrangement joins TRBV5-1 to TRBJ2-7; possible D gene TRBD2, 5 bases. CDR3 size: 14 residues. Deletions cut 4 bases from V and 6 bases from J, with 17 bases between. Per the germline V gene, CDR1 is SGHRS and CDR2 is YFSETQ. The CDR3 loop is CASSTGLTRPEQYF. The DNA of the CDR3 is TGCGCCAGCAGCACGGGATTAACCCGCCCCGAGCAGTACTTC.

A single count supports this clone. V usage is TRBV29-1 and J usage is TRBJ1-1; D is unresolved. The V end was cut by 7 bases, the J end by 4 bases, with 19 bases between. The CDR3 has 14 amino acids. Germline V gives CDR1 SQVTM, CDR2 ANQGSEA. This chain's CDR3 is CSGEFRKVGTEAFF. The CDR3 nucleotides read TGCAGCGGCGAATTCAGGAAAGTGGGCACTGAAGCTTTCTTT.

This clone has a handful of counts. This chain uses TRBV19 with TRBJ2-7, with 8 bases matching TRBD2. CDR1 and CDR2 (germline): LNHDA, SQIVND (reference sequence). The CDR3 covers 17 residues. Germline trimming cut 10 bases from V and 0 bases from J; bases unmatched to any gene: 17. This CDR3 reads CATYVRGEILSSYEQYF. CDR3 coding DNA: TGTGCCACTTACGTGCGGGGGGAAATCCTAAGCTCCTACGAGCAGTACTTC. Full variable domain (rest looked up from reference TRBV19 and TRBJ2-7): DGGITQSPKYLFRKEGQNVTLSCEQNLNHDAMYWYRQDPGQGLRLIYYSQIVNDFQKGDIAEGYSVSREKKESFPLTVTSAQKNPTAFYLCATYVRGEILSSYEQYFGPGTRLTVT.

CDR3 loop: CASRDRRSYNEQFF. In DNA, the CDR3 is TGTGCCAGTCGGGACAGGCGCTCCTACAATGAGCAGTTCTTC. The chain uses TRBV19 and TRBJ2-1, with 8 bases that match TRBD1. The CDR3 spans 14 residues. The J segment lost 0 bases and the V segment lost 8 bases, leaving 3 bases of the junction unmatched. CDR1 is LNHDA, CDR2 SQIVND, per germline (reference sequence). Drawing the rest from reference TRBV19 and TRBJ2-1, the complete variable domain is DGGITQSPKYLFRKEGQNVTLSCEQNLNHDAMYWYRQDPGQGLRLIYYSQIVNDFQKGDIAEGYSVSREKKESFPLTVTSAQKNPTAFYLCASRDRRSYNEQFFGPGTRLTVL.